These 15 T cell receptor beta chains were all obtained from the same sample, sequenced in a study of cytomegalovirus exposure and HLA in healthy donors. Clones were read by immunoSEQ multiplex PCR, and TCRdb kept only the in-frame ones, dropping some. The table has about 130,000 clones, roughly 90% seen once; the top ten hold 1.5% to 2.5%. The sequenced sample was PBMCs. The receptor source for this set is a woman aged 18-30 years in good health and CMV-seronegative.

The rearrangement links TRBV15 to TRBJ2-3; the match to TRBD2 covers 10 bases. The CDR3 is 15 amino acids. In germline, CDR1 is LNHNV, CDR2 YYDKDF (reference sequence). Trimming cost V 3 bases and J 4 bases; bases outside gene matches: 4. DNA for the CDR3: TGTGCCACCAGCAGGGCTAGCGGGAGACCAGATACGCAGTATTTT. Translation: CATSRASGRPDTQYF.

V gene TRBV30 combines with J gene TRBJ2-7; no firm D call. The CDR3 is 13 amino acids. The germline V gene encodes CDR1 GTSNPN and CDR2 SVGIG (reference sequence). V dropped 1 base and J dropped 2 bases, with 9 bases sitting between them. The CDR3 is CAWSGPEPYEQYF. In nucleotides, the CDR3 is TGTGCCTGGAGTGGGCCGGAGCCCTACGAGCAGTACTTC. Using reference TRBV30 and TRBJ2-7 for the parts outside the CDR3, the full variable domain is SQTIHQWPATLVQPVGSPLSLECTVEGTSNPNLYWYRQAAGRGLQLLFYSVGIGQISSEVPQNLSASRPQDRQFILSSKKLLLSDSGFYLCAWSGPEPYEQYFGPGTRLTVT.

The chain carries TRBV6-1 and TRBJ2-7; 12 bases fit TRBD1. Looked up from germline, CDR1 is MNHNS and CDR2 is SASEGT. This CDR3 is built from 16 residues. Unmatched junction bases numbered 5, after V lost 2 bases and J lost 3 bases. The CDR3 loop reads CASSERGTGGFYEQYF. The CDR3 nucleotides are TGTGCCAGCAGTGAACGGGGGACAGGGGGCTTCTACGAGCAGTACTTC.

The chain has TRBV5-8 and TRBJ2-6; D might be TRBD1 (5 bases). Germline V gene lookup returns CDR1 SGHTS and CDR2 YDEGEE. V was clipped by 4 bases and J by 0 bases, with 20 bases between them. The CDR3 contains 19 residues. The CDR3 protein is CASSQRRQITTSGANVLTF. DNA of the CDR3: TGTGCCAGCAGCCAAAGAAGACAGATTACGACCTCTGGGGCCAACGTCCTGACTTTC.

CDR3 bases: TGTGCCAGTAGTACCCTAGCGGGAGAAGCGTACGAGCAGTACTTC. Its translation: CASSTLAGEAYEQYF. The gene calls are TRBV19 and TRBJ2-7; 10 bases are shared with TRBD2. CDR3 length equals 15 residues. Looked up from germline, CDR1 is LNHDA and CDR2 is SQIVND (reference sequence). The V gene end was trimmed by 4 bases and the J gene end by 4 bases; junction bases not matched to a gene: 7. Full variable domain (missing parts from reference TRBV19 and TRBJ2-7): DGGITQSPKYLFRKEGQNVTLSCEQNLNHDAMYWYRQDPGQGLRLIYYSQIVNDFQKGDIAEGYSVSREKKESFPLTVTSAQKNPTAFYLCASSTLAGEAYEQYFGPGTRLTVT.

Here the CDR3 reads CASSLPSTDTQYF. In nucleotides, the CDR3 is TGTGCCAGCAGCTTGCCTAGCACAGATACGCAGTATTTT. This chain joins TRBV5-8 and TRBJ2-3, with unresolved D. The CDR3 consists of 13 residues. V lost 1 base and J lost 0, with 3 bases in between. The germline CDR1 and CDR2 sequences are SGHTS and YDEGEE.

The V and J genes are TRBV7-6 and TRBJ2-5, with 10 bases fitting TRBD1. CDR1 is SGHVS and CDR2 is FNYEAQ in the germline V gene. The J segment lost 6 bases and the V segment lost 1 base, leaving 5 bases of the junction unmatched. The CDR3 covers 15 residues. The CDR3 DNA is TGTGCCAGCAGCTTAGTGGGACAGGGGAGGAAGACCCAGTACTTC. Its translation: CASSLVGQGRKTQYF.

This clone was seen a single time. The chain couples TRBV6-5 to TRBJ1-5, with D unresolved. Germline CDR1 reads MNHEY; CDR2 reads SVGAGI. There are 15 residues in the CDR3. V lost 6 bases to trimming and J lost 3 bases, with 15 bases between them. The chain's CDR3 is CASSSEGRDNQPQHF. The CDR3 DNA reads TGTGCCAGCAGCTCAGAGGGTAGGGACAATCAGCCCCAGCATTTT.

The chain uses TRBV6-1 and TRBJ1-1; no definite D call. Per the germline V gene, CDR1 is MNHNS and CDR2 is SASEGT. V lost 10 bases to trimming and J lost 8 bases, with 20 bases between them. This CDR3 contains 13 residues. This CDR3 is CATRVGGNPEAFF. The CDR3 region has the DNA TGTGCCACCCGCGTCGGAGGGAACCCCGAAGCTTTCTTT.

The chain recombines TRBV18 with TRBJ2-7, with TRBD1 matching over 12 bases. J gave up 7 bases and V 3 bases, and 4 bases lay outside the gene matches. Germline CDR1 is KGHSH and CDR2 is LQKENI. CDR3 length: 14 residues. CDR3 DNA sequence: TGTGCCAGCTCACCGGGACAGGGGGCGCGGGAGCAGTACTTC. Translated, it gives CASSPGQGAREQYF.

This sequence joins TRBV4-1 and TRBJ2-7; a weak D match, TRBD2 (6 bases). The CDR3 extends over 14 amino acids. Germline V gene data show CDR1 as MGHRA and CDR2 as YSYEKL. Trimming shortened V by 0 bases and J by 2 bases, and 8 bases separated the two germline ends. CDR3 nucleotide sequence: TGCGCCAGCAGCCAAGATGGAGGGACCTACGAGCAGTACTTC. Translation: CASSQDGGTYEQYF.

This chain connects TRBV19 to TRBJ1-5; D unclear. The CDR3 length is 13 residues. Germline lookup yields CDR1 LNHDA and CDR2 SQIVND (reference sequence). Trimming pared 2 bases from V and 3 bases from J, leaving 5 bases between. CDR3 in amino acids: CASSIQFNQPQHF. As DNA, the CDR3 is TGTGCCAGTAGTATACAGTTCAATCAGCCCCAGCATTTT.

This clone was found a few times. The chain links TRBV28 to TRBJ1-5; D is ambiguous. Germline V gives CDR1 MDHEN, CDR2 SYDVKM. This CDR3 spans 14 amino acids. Trimming left V 6 bases short and J 0 bases short, with 9 bases between. CDR3 loop: CASRPQISNQPQHF. Written as DNA, the CDR3 is TGTGCCAGCAGGCCACAGATTAGCAATCAGCCCCAGCATTTT.

This chain connects TRBV19 to TRBJ2-1; 10 bases map to TRBD2. Per germline, CDR1 LNHDA and CDR2 SQIVND (reference sequence). The trim removed 4 bases at V and 5 bases at J, leaving 11 bases unmatched. CDR3 length: 17 amino acids. This CDR3 is CASSKIQREGNNNEQFF. As DNA, the CDR3 is TGTGCCAGTAGTAAGATCCAGCGGGAGGGAAACAACAATGAGCAGTTCTTC.

This clone turned up a few times. The V gene is TRBV6-4, the J gene TRBJ1-2; a weak D match, TRBD1 (5 bases). CDR3 size: 13 residues. CDR1 and CDR2 from the germline V gene are MRHNA and SNTAGT. V was clipped by 1 base and J by 6 bases, with 9 bases between them. In DNA form, the CDR3 reads TGTGCCAGCAGTGACTTTCAGGGCAATGGCTACACCTTC. This sequence encodes CASSDFQGNGYTF.